Below, 8 T cell receptor beta chains from the same sample are listed, as sequenced in a study of immune evolution from preneoplasia to lung adenocarcinoma. TCRdb's copy holds only in-frame clones and misses some; the assay was immunoSEQ multiplex PCR. The table lists around 9,100 clones, roughly four fifths of them singletons, with 2.5% to 3% in the top ten. The sequenced material came from FFPE lung adenocarcinoma in situ tissue. These receptors were obtained from a person aged 65 to 85 with lung adenocarcinoma.

The rearrangement uses TRBV7-9 and TRBJ1-2, with 8 positions matching TRBD1. The CDR3 loop spans 15 amino acids. V was clipped by 4 bases and J by 1 base; unmatched bases: 5. Germline CDR1 reads SEHNR; CDR2 reads FQNEAQ (reference sequence). The CDR3, as DNA: TGTGCCAGCAGCTCATGGACAGGGCTTAACTATGGCTACACCTTC. This codes for CASSSWTGLNYGYTF. The full variable domain, rest sourced from reference TRBV7-9 and TRBJ1-2, is DTGVSQNPRHKITKRGQNVTFRCDPISEHNRLYWYRQTLGQGPEFLTYFQNEAQLEKSRLLSDRFSAERPKGSFSTLEIQRTEQGDSAMYLCASSSWTGLNYGYTFGSGTRLTVV.

This chain joins TRBV10-1 and TRBJ2-3, with TRBD2 identical over 10 bases. Germline V gene data show CDR1 as WNHNN and CDR2 as SYGVQD (reference sequence). The CDR3 contains 17 residues. The junction had 13 bases not matched to a gene; V was cut back by 1 base and J by 9 bases. The CDR3 region is CASSEFLSGGPLGTQYF. Written as DNA, the CDR3 is TGCGCCAGCAGTGAGTTTCTTAGCGGGGGGCCTCTGGGAACGCAGTATTTT.

V usage is TRBV14 and J usage is TRBJ2-2; D is ambiguous. The CDR3 is 15 residues long. V was shortened by 4 bases and J by 3 bases, with 12 bases between the two germline ends. Per germline, CDR1 SGHDN and CDR2 FVKESK. The DNA for the CDR3 is TGTGCCAGCAGCCCCCGCCGTTTGGACACCGGGGAGCTGTTTTTT. Translation gives CASSPRRLDTGELFF. Together with reference TRBV14 and TRBJ2-2, the CDR3 gives the full variable domain: EAGVTQFPSHSVIEKGQTVTLRCDPISGHDNLYWYRRVMGKEIKFLLHFVKESKQDESGMPNNRFLAERTGGTYSTLKVQPAELEDSGVYFCASSPRRLDTGELFFGEGSRLTVL.

The chain links TRBV6-6 to TRBJ2-3; D perhaps matches TRBD1 (7 bases). The germline V gene encodes CDR1 MNHNY and CDR2 SVGAGI (reference sequence). V lost 6 bases and J 4 bases, leaving 20 bases between the germline ends. The CDR3 extends over 16 amino acids. The CDR3 protein is CASRRAGGNNADTQYF. The CDR3 region has the DNA TGTGCCAGCAGACGCGCAGGGGGGAACAACGCAGATACGCAGTATTTT.

The rearrangement uses TRBV28 and TRBJ1-2; TRBD1 is a possible D gene (5 bases). The V end lost 5 bases, the J end lost 0 bases, and 13 bases lay between the germline ends. This CDR3 region has 15 residues. CDR1 and CDR2 from the germline V gene are MDHEN and SYDVKM. CDR3 DNA: TGTGCCAGCAGTCCAAGGGACCGAGCTAACTATGGCTACACCTTC. The encoded protein is CASSPRDRANYGYTF.

A single count supports this clone. The chain joins TRBV29-1 to TRBJ1-1, with D perhaps TRBD1 (5 bases). The CDR3 runs 13 residues. Trimming removed 1 base at V and 4 bases at J, with 10 bases between. The germline V gene encodes CDR1 SQVTM and CDR2 ANQGSEA. The chain's CDR3 is CSVEVGVGTEAFF. DNA of the CDR3: TGCAGCGTTGAAGTGGGGGTCGGCACTGAAGCTTTCTTT.

This chain links TRBV7-9 with TRBJ2-6; weak D call: TRBD2 (6 bases). Looked up from germline, CDR1 is SEHNR and CDR2 is FQNEAQ (reference sequence). This CDR3 region has 15 residues. Trimming removed 2 bases from V and 4 bases from J, with 9 bases in between. The CDR3 sequence is CASSLWEAGANVLTF. In DNA form, the CDR3 reads TGTGCCAGCAGCTTATGGGAGGCGGGGGCCAACGTCCTGACTTTC.

The genes are TRBV25-1 and TRBJ1-1; 8 bases are a match to TRBD1. Germline CDR1 is MGHDK and CDR2 is SYGVNS. Losses at the gene ends were 1 base for V and 6 bases for J; bases not matched to a gene: 4. The CDR3 is 14 residues long. The DNA of the CDR3 is TGTGCCAGCAGTGAATGGTCAGGGGGCTCTGAAGCTTTCTTT. Translation: CASSEWSGGSEAFF. Drawing the rest from reference TRBV25-1 and TRBJ1-1, the complete variable domain is EADIYQTPRYLVIGTGKKITLECSQTMGHDKMYWYQQDPGMELHLIHYSYGVNSTEKGDLSSESTVSRIRTEHFPLTLESARPSHTSQYLCASSEWSGGSEAFFGQGTRLTVV.